This note documents a single TCR beta chain sequence. Its antigen is unidentified. The record originates from a study of neoadjuvant anti-PD-1 for oral cavity cancer. Whole-study context: Patients without progression received a fourth nivolumab dose around day 43, then surgical resection on days 50-56. Whole-study findings and limits: TCR analyses covered only a few patients per response group.

Described time point: after neoadjuvant nivolumab, at surgical resection. Patients had newly diagnosed, untreated stage II-IVA oral cavity squamous cell carcinoma. These oral cavity squamous cell carcinomas were HPV-negative and locally advanced. Germline trimming cut 0 bases from V and 1 base from J; bases unmatched to any gene: 4. Germline lookup yields CDR1 LGHNA and CDR2 YSLEER. CDR3 length: 16 residues. Sequencing was performed with immunoSEQ multiplex PCR; in TCRdb, only in-frame clones are kept and a portion is missing. Of about 8,200 clones in the sample, 70% were seen once. The sequenced sample was PBMCs, obtained after nivolumab (anti-PD-1) treatment. The TCR sequence derives from a person aged 40-85 years with oral cavity squamous cell carcinoma. This sequence joins TRBV4-3 and TRBJ2-7, with 9 bases that match TRBD1. CDR3 protein: CASSQDRGTGSYEQYF. DNA of the CDR3: TGCGCCAGCAGCCAAGATAGAGGGACAGGGTCCTACGAGCAGTACTTC.